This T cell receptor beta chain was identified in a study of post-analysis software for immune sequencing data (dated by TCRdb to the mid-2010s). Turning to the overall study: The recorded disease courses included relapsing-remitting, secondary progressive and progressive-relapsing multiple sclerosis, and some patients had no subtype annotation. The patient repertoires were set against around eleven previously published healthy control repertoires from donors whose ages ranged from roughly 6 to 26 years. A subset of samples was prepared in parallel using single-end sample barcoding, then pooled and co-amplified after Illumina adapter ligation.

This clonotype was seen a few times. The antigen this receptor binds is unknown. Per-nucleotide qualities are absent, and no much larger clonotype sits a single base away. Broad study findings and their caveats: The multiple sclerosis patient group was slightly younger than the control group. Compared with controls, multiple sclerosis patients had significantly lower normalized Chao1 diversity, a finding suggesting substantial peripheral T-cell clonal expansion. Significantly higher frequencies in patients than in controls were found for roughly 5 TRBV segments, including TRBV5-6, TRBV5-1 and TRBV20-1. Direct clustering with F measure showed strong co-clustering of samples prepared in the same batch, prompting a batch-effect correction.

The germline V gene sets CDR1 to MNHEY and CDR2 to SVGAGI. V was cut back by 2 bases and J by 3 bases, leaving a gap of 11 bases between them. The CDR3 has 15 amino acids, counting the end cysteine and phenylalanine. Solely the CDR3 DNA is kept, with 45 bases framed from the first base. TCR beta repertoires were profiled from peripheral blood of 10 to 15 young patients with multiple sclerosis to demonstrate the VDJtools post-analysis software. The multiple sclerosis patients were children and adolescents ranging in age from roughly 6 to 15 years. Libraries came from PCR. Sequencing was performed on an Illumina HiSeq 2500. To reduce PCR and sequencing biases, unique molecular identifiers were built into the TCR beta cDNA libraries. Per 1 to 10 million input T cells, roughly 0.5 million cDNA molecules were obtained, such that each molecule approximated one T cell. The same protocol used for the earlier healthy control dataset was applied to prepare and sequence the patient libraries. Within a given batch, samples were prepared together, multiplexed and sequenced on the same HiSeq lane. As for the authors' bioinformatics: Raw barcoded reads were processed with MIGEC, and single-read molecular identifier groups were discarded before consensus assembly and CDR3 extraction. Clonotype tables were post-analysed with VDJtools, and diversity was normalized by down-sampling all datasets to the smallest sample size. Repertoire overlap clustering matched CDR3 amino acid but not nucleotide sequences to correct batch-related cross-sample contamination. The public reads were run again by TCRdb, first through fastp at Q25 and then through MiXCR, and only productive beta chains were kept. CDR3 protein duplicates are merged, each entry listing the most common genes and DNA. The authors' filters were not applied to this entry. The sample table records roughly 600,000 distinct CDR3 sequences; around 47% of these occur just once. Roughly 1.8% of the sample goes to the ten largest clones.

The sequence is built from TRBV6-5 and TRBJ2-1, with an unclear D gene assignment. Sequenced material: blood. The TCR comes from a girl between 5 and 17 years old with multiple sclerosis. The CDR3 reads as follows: CASSYRGLYYNEQFF. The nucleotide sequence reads TGTGCCAGCAGTTACCGCGGCCTTTACTACAATGAGCAGTTCTTC.